Listed here are 16 T cell receptor beta chains from one sample, sequenced in a study of blood T cell repertoires in COVID-19. Only in-frame clones appear in the TCRdb table, and some are missing; sequencing was by immunoSEQ multiplex PCR. The data show more than 110,000 clones, with approximately 84% seen just once and 5.5% held by the top ten. Material for sequencing was PBMCs or T cells enriched from blood (not recorded which). These receptors were obtained from a man between 35 and 55 years old with acute COVID-19.

This chain connects TRBV7-9 to TRBJ1-2; a weak D match, TRBD1 (5 bases). V was shortened by 3 bases and J by 13 bases, with 18 bases between the two germline ends. The CDR3 extends over 13 amino acids. Germline values: CDR1 SEHNR, CDR2 FQNEAQ (reference sequence). CDR3 sequence (DNA): TGTGCCAGCAGCTTCAATGGGCAGGGATCGTTCACCTTC. As protein: CASSFNGQGSFTF. The variable domain in full, completed from reference TRBV7-9 and TRBJ1-2, reads DTGVSQNPRHKITKRGQNVTFRCDPISEHNRLYWYRQTLGQGPEFLTYFQNEAQLEKSRLLSDRFSAERPKGSFSTLEIQRTEQGDSAMYLCASSFNGQGSFTFGSGTRLTVV.

The chain employs TRBV2 and TRBJ2-2, with TRBD1 as a possible D gene (6 bases). The CDR3 is 14 amino acids. CDR1 SNHLY and CDR2 FYNNEI come from the germline V gene. V was shortened by 7 bases and J by 2 bases, with 11 bases between the two germline ends. The CDR3 spells CASIDRLNTGELFF. In DNA, the CDR3 is TGTGCCAGCATAGACAGGCTTAACACCGGGGAGCTGTTTTTT.

The V call is TRBV9, the J call TRBJ2-1; D perhaps matches TRBD1 (6 bases). V gave up 4 bases and J gave up 0 bases, with 11 bases separating them. In germline, CDR1 is SGDLS, CDR2 YYNGEE. This CDR3 is 15 amino acids long. The CDR3 loop reads CASSWDTSSYNEQFF. The CDR3 nucleotides read TGTGCCAGCAGCTGGGACACGAGCTCCTACAATGAGCAGTTCTTC.

The chain recombines TRBV11-2 with TRBJ2-7; a possible D gene is TRBD1 (5 bases). Deletions cut 2 bases from V and 1 base from J, with 21 bases between. The CDR3 is made up of 18 amino acids. The germline V gene encodes CDR1 SGHAT and CDR2 FQNNGV. CDR3 nucleotides: TGTGCCAGCAGCTTACCCCATCGCCAAAAAGGGGTATCCTACGAGCAGTACTTC. It yields the protein CASSLPHRQKGVSYEQYF.

The CDR3 bases are TGTGCCAGCAGCTTATGGACAGACTATGGCTACACCTTC. This translates into CASSLWTDYGYTF. The gene calls are TRBV7-2 and TRBJ1-2; TRBD1 is a possible D gene (6 bases). V lost 2 bases to trimming and J lost 3 bases, with 7 bases between them. The CDR3 loop spans 13 amino acids. CDR1 and CDR2 from the germline V gene are SGHTA and FQGNSA.

Only a few counts were recorded for this clone. The V call is TRBV7-9, the J call TRBJ1-2; no definite D call. CDR3 length: 14 residues. Germline V lookup: CDR1 SEHNR, CDR2 FQNEAQ (reference sequence). V lost 10 bases and J lost 2, with 17 bases in between. The CDR3 DNA is TGTGCCATCGCGGGCCAGAATACGAACTATGGCTACACCTTC. It encodes CAIAGQNTNYGYTF.

The chain uses TRBV19 and TRBJ2-7; 10 bases are shared with TRBD1. Germline CDR1 LNHDA, CDR2 SQIVND (reference sequence). The CDR3 loop spans 17 amino acids. The V and J ends lost 0 bases and 3 bases, in that order; junction bases with no gene match: 8. CDR3 sequence: CASSIDAGTGVFYEQYF. The CDR3 DNA follows: TGTGCCAGTAGTATAGACGCCGGGACAGGGGTTTTCTACGAGCAGTACTTC.

The chain has TRBV4-3 and TRBJ2-7; 9 nucleotides agree with TRBD1. Looked up from germline, CDR1 is LGHNA and CDR2 is YSLEER. This CDR3 is built from 15 residues. V was clipped by 4 bases and J by 7 bases; unmatched bases: 11. The CDR3 spells CASSPQGQGTGEQYF. The CDR3 nucleotides are TGCGCCAGCAGCCCTCAGGGACAGGGCACCGGAGAGCAGTACTTC.

The CDR3 loop reads CASSRGQLRIETQYF. The DNA of the CDR3 is TGTGCCAGCAGCCGAGGACAACTGCGAATAGAGACCCAGTACTTC. The V gene is TRBV21-1, the J gene TRBJ2-5; the table's D call of TRBD1 was not tested on the DNA. TRBV21-1 is shown as a pseudogene. The CDR3 totals 15 residues.

The J gene is TRBJ2-3, the V gene TRBV3-1 (or the pseudogene TRBV3-2); 10 bases match TRBD2. This CDR3 is 16 amino acids long. CDR1 LGHDT and CDR2 YNNKEL come from the germline V gene (reference sequence). Unmatched junction bases numbered 6, after V lost 2 bases and J lost 4 bases. Here the CDR3 reads CASSQLAGVKSDTQYF. CDR3 bases: TGTGCCAGCAGCCAACTAGCGGGAGTTAAGTCAGATACGCAGTATTTT.

The J gene is TRBJ2-1, the V gene TRBV6-2 or TRBV6-3; D might be TRBD1 (6 bases). The CDR3 sequence is 13 residues long. Trimming took 5 bases from V and 8 from J, leaving 13 bases between them. Germline V CDR1 and CDR2: MNHEY, SVGEGT. The CDR3 loop is CASSQFRTDEQFF. In nucleotides, the CDR3 is TGTGCCAGCAGTCAATTCCGGACAGATGAGCAGTTCTTC.

This chain uses TRBV15 with TRBJ1-5; D is undetermined. The ends were cut back, 3 bases at V and 0 bases at J, with 9 bases in the middle. Germline-derived CDR1 and CDR2 are LNHNV and YYDKDF (reference sequence). The CDR3 is 15 residues long. The DNA for the CDR3 is TGTGCCACCAGCAGCCGAGGGTATAGCAATCAGCCCCAGCATTTT. Its translation: CATSSRGYSNQPQHF.

J is TRBJ2-7 and V is TRBV7-2; D might be TRBD2 (7 bases). Germline V CDR1 and CDR2: SGHTA, FQGNSA. The CDR3 spans 14 residues. The V gene lost 6 bases and the J gene lost 2 bases, with 14 bases spanning the gap. CDR3 sequence: CASSLRGQPYEQYF. The CDR3 coding sequence is TGTGCCAGCAGTTTGCGGGGGCAGCCCTACGAGCAGTACTTC.

The chain links TRBV2 to TRBJ2-3, with 9 positions matching TRBD2. From germline, CDR1 is SNHLY and CDR2 FYNNEI. Trimming at V came to 8 bases and at J to 3 bases, leaving 6 bases not matched to a gene. This CDR3 is 14 amino acids long. CDR3 sequence reads: CASGRGGATDTQYF. As DNA, the CDR3 is TGTGCCAGCGGTCGCGGGGGGGCGACAGATACGCAGTATTTT. Drawing the rest from reference TRBV2 and TRBJ2-3, the complete variable domain is EPEVTQTPSHQVTQMGQEVILRCVPISNHLYFYWYRQILGQKVEFLVSFYNNEISEKSEIFDDQFSVERPDGSNFTLKIRSTKLEDSAMYFCASGRGGATDTQYFGPGTRLTVL.

The chain links TRBV5-1 to TRBJ2-5; possibly TRBD2 for D (6 bases). The V and J ends lost 0 bases and 5 bases respectively, with 20 bases between them. This CDR3 comprises 17 residues. Germline lookup yields CDR1 SGHRS and CDR2 YFSETQ. Here the CDR3 DNA reads TGCGCCAGCAGCTTGGCTTTGCTTAGAAAGGCGGGGGAGACCCAGTACTTC. It encodes CASSLALLRKAGETQYF.

The chain employs TRBV27 and TRBJ2-3, with TRBD2 matching over 12 bases. V shed 4 bases, J shed 5 bases, and the junction held 4 bases outside the gene matches. Per the germline V gene, CDR1 is MNHEY and CDR2 is SMNVEV (reference sequence). The CDR3 covers 15 residues. The CDR3: CASSSSGRGGDTQYF. The CDR3 DNA is TGTGCCAGCAGTTCTAGCGGGAGGGGGGGAGATACGCAGTATTTT.